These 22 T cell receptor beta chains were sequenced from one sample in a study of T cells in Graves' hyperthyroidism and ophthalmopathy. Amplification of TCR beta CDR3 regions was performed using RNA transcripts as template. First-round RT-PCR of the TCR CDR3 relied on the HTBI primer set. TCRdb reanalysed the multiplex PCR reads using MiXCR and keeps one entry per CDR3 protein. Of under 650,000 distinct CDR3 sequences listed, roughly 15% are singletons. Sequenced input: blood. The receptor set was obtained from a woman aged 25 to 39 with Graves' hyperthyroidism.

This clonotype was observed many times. The CDR3 DNA follows: TGTGCCAGCAGTGGACAGGGGAGGACTGAAGCTTTCTTT. Protein: CASSGQGRTEAFF. The J gene is TRBJ1-1, the V gene TRBV6-1; 8 bases line up with TRBD1. The CDR3 contains 13 residues. Unmatched junction bases numbered 3, after V lost 4 bases and J lost 5 bases. In germline, CDR1 is MNHNS, CDR2 SASEGT.

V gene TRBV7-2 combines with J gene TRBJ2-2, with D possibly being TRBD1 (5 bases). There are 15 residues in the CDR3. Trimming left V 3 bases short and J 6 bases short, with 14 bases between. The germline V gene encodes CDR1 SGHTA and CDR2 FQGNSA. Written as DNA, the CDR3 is TGTGCCAGCAGCTTGGTCTCCCAGGGCGCCGGGGAGCTGTTTTTT. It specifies CASSLVSQGAGELFF.

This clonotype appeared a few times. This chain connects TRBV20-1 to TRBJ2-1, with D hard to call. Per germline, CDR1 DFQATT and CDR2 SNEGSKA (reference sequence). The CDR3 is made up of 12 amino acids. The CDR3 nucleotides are TGCAGCTGGAGAGGCCCCTACAATGAGCAGTTCTTC. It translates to CSWRGPYNEQFF.

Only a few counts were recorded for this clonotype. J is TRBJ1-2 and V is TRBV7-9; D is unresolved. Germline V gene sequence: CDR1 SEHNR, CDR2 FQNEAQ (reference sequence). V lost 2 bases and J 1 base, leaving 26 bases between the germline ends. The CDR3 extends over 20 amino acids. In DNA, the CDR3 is TGTGCCAGCAGCTTACCCCGGACCCCCCTTAGTGGAGGAAGTAACTATGGCTACACCTTC. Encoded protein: CASSLPRTPLSGGSNYGYTF.

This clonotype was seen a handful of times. DNA of the CDR3: TGTGCCAGTAGTATGGCCCGATACAATGAGCAGTTCTTC. Its protein is CASSMARYNEQFF. This chain connects TRBV19 to TRBJ2-1, with D uncertain. CDR1 and CDR2 from the germline V gene are LNHDA and SQIVND (reference sequence). The CDR3 runs 13 residues. V dropped 3 bases and J dropped 4 bases, with 7 bases sitting between them.

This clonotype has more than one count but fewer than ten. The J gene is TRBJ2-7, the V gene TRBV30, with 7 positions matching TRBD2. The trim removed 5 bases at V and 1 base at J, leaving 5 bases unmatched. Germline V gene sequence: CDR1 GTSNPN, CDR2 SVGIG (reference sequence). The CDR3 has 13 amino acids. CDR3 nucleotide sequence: TGTGCCTGGGGGGCGGGGGATTCCTACGAGCAGTACTTC. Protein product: CAWGAGDSYEQYF.

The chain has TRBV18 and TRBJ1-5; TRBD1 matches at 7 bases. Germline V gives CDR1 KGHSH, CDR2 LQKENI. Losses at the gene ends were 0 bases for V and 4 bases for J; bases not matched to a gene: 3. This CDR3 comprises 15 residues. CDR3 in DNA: TGTGCCAGCTCACCACCGGGCAGGGGGAATCAGCCCCAGCATTTT. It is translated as CASSPPGRGNQPQHF.

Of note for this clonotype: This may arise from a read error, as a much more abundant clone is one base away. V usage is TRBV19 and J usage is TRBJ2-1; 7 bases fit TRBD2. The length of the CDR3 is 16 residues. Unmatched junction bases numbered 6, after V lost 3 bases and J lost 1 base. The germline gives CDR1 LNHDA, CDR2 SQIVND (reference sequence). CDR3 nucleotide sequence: TGTGCCAGTAGTATGGGACTAACGGGGTCCTACAATGAGCAGTTCTTC. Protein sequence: CASSMGLTGSYNEQFF.

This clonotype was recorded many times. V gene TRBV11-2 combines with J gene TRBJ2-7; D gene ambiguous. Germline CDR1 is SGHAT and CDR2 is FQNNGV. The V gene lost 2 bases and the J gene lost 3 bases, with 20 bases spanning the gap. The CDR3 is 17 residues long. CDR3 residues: CASSLQLVGGKNYEQYF. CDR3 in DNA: TGTGCCAGCAGCTTACAGCTAGTCGGCGGTAAAAACTACGAGCAGTACTTC.

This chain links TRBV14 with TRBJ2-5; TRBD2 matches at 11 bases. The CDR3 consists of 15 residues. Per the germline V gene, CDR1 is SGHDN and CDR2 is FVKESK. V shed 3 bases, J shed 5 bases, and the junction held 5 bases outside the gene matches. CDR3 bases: TGTGCCAGCAGCCACTTACTAGCGGGAGCCGAGACCCAGTACTTC. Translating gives CASSHLLAGAETQYF. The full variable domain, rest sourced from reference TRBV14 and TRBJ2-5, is EAGVTQFPSHSVIEKGQTVTLRCDPISGHDNLYWYRRVMGKEIKFLLHFVKESKQDESGMPNNRFLAERTGGTYSTLKVQPAELEDSGVYFCASSHLLAGAETQYFGPGTRLLVL.

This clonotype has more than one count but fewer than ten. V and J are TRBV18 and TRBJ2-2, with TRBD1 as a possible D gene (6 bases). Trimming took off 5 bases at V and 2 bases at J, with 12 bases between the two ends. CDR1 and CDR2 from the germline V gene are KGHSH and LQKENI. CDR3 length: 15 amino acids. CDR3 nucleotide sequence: TGTGCCAGCTCAGGACAGCGAGGAAACACCGGGGAGCTGTTTTTT. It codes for CASSGQRGNTGELFF.

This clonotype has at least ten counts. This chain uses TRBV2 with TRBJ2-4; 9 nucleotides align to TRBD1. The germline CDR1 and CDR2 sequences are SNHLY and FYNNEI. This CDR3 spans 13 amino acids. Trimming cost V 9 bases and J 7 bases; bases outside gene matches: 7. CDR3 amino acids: CASNRDRENIQYF. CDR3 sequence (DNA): TGTGCCAGTAACCGGGACAGGGAGAACATTCAGTACTTC.

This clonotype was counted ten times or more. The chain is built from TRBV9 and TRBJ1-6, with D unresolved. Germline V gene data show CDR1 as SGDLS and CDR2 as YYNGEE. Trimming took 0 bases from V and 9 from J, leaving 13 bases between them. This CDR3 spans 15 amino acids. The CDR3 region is CASSVDEGGLSPLHF. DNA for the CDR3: TGTGCCAGCAGCGTAGATGAGGGTGGACTTTCACCCCTCCACTTT.

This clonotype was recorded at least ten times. CDR3 DNA sequence: TGTGCCAGCAGTCCCCGAGTAGCGGGAGGGCCAACCGAGCAGTACTTC. This gives the protein CASSPRVAGGPTEQYF. The V call is TRBV12-3 or TRBV12-4, the J call TRBJ2-7; 11 bases agree with TRBD2. The CDR3 is made up of 16 amino acids. Trimming cost V 5 bases and J 6 bases; bases outside gene matches: 12.

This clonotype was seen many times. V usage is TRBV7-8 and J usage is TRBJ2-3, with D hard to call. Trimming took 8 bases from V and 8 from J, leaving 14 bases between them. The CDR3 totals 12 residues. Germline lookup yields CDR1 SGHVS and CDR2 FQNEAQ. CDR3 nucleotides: TGTGCCAGCTCGACAACTGCGTTTACGCAGTATTTT. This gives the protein CASSTTAFTQYF.

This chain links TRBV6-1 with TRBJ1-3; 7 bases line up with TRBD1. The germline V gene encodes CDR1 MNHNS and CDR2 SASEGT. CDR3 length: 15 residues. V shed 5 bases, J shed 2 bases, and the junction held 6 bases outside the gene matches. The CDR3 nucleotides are TGTGCCAGCAGTCCCGACAGGGCCGCTGGAAACACCATATATTTT. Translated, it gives CASSPDRAAGNTIYF.

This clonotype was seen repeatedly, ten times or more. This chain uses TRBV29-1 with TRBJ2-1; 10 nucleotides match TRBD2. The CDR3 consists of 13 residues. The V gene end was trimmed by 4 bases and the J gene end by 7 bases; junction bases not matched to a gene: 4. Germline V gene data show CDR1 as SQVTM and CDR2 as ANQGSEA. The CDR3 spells CSVAVLAGNEQFF. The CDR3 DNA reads TGCAGCGTTGCGGTACTAGCGGGAAATGAGCAGTTCTTC.

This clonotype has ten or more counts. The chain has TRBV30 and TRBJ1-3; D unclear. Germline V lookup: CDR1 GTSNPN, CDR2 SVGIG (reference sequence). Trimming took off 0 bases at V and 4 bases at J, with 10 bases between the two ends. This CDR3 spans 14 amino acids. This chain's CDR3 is CAWSVTEKGNTIYF. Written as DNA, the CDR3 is TGTGCCTGGAGTGTCACAGAAAAGGGAAACACCATATATTTT.

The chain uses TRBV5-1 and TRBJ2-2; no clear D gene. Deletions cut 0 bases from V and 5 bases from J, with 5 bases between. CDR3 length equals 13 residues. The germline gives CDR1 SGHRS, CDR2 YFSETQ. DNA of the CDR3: TGCGCCAGCAGCTTGGAGTGGACCGGGGAGCTGTTTTTT. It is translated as CASSLEWTGELFF.

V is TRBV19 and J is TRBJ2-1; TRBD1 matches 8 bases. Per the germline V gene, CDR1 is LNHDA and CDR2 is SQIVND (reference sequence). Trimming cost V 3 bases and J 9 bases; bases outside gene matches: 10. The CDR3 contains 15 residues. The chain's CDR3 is CASSIAPQGAGEQFF. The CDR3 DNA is TGTGCCAGTAGTATTGCCCCCCAGGGGGCGGGTGAGCAGTTCTTC.

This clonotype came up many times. The CDR3 nucleotides are TGTGCCAGCTCGCCCGGCTCAGGGCCCTACAATGAGCAGTTCTTC. Encoded protein: CASSPGSGPYNEQFF. V is TRBV18 and J is TRBJ2-1; a weak D match, TRBD1 (5 bases). The CDR3 has 15 residues. Trimming stripped 6 bases from V and 2 bases from J, with 14 bases between. CDR1 is KGHSH, CDR2 LQKENI, per germline.

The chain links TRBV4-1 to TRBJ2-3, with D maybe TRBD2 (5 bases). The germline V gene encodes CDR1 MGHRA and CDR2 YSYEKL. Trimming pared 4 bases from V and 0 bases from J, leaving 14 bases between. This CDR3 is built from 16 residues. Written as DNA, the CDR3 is TGCGCCAGCAGCCCAGGCATAGCGACTAGCACAGATACGCAGTATTTT. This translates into CASSPGIATSTDTQYF.